The clone carrying this T cell receptor beta chain occurred a few times. No antigen is known for it. The data derive from a study of T-cell reconstitution after alpha-beta-depleted transplantation in children. General study findings and limits: Fresh T-cell production supplied most of the T-cell counts and diversity seen one year after transplant.

Molecular barcoding with unique molecular identifiers was used for the TCRbeta library. TCRdb reprocessed the PCR reads with MiXCR, giving one entry per CDR3 protein. This repertoire shows about 1,000,000 distinct CDR3 sequences, around 30% found once; its top ten account for more than 25%. Germline V gives CDR1 SGHVS, CDR2 FNYEAQ. With 1 base clipped from V and 2 bases from J, the junction kept 13 bases outside the gene matches. This CDR3 has 18 residues. The input for sequencing was PBMCs, mostly from graft donor cells, taken 360 days after TCRalphabeta/CD19-depleted stem cell transplant. The chain is built from TRBV7-6 and TRBJ2-7; 8 bases map to TRBD2. The clonotype comes from a boy under three years old who had a stem cell transplant for SCID, so the T cells may come from the graft donor. The CDR3 spells CASSLVGSSGGFTYEQYF. The CDR3 DNA reads TGTGCCAGCAGCTTAGTAGGGTCGTCGGGAGGGTTTACCTACGAGCAGTACTTC.